This T cell receptor beta chain was documented in a study of CD8+CD57+ T cells in acquired aplastic anemia. The wider study: Sorted CD4+ and CD8+ cell DNA averaged approximately 3.4 ug.

Germline V gene lookup returns CDR1 KGHDR and CDR2 SFDVKD. There are 13 residues in the CDR3. In regard to this clonotype: Its antigen is unknown.

Patients chosen for sequencing had CD8+CD57+ cells that had expanded, as shown by flow cytometry. Every patient presented with severe acquired aplastic anemia. Both TCR beta VDJ combination and CDR3 sequence profiling were carried out. Genomic DNA was the template for this profiling. TCRdb reprocessed the reads via MiXCR and lists one record per CDR3 protein. The repertoire includes just over 450,000 distinct CDR3 sequences, roughly 34% of them detected once, and around 0.82% sits in the top ten. Notes on the study in general: Patients and controls had in common fewer than 30 CD8+ CDR3 sequences.

Specimen: sorted CD4+, CD8+, or CD8+CD57+ T cells (not recorded which) from PBMCs. The receptor was isolated from a human donor with aplastic anemia. This rearrangement joins TRBV24-1 to TRBJ2-7; D is perhaps TRBD1 (6 bases). CDR3 sequence: CAKTPGHLYEQYF. The CDR3 DNA follows: TGTGCAAAAACCCCGGGACACCTCTACGAGCAGTACTTC.